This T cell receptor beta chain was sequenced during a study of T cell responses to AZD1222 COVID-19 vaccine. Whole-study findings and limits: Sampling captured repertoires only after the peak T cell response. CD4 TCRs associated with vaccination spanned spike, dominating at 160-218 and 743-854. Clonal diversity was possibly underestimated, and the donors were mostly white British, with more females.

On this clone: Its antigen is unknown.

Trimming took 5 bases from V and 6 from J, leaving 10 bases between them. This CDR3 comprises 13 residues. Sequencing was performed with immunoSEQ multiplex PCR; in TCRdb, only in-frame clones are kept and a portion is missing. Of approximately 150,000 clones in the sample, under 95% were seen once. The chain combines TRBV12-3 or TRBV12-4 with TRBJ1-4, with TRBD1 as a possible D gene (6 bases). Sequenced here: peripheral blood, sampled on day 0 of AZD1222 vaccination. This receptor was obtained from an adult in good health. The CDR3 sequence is CASSKGHDEKLFF. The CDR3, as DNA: TGTGCCAGCAGTAAGGGACACGATGAAAAACTGTTTTTT.